These T cell receptor beta chains were read from a single sample in a study of shared clonotypes between healthy human individuals. Using immunoSEQ multiplex PCR, the repertoire was profiled, and TCRdb retains in-frame clones only, with some absent. The table has about 480,000 clones, less than 85% seen once. Sequences were obtained from PBMCs. The receptors were gathered from a woman between 35 and 50 years old in good health. Some clones in this sample may be carry-over from other donors' samples. Both conserved end residues are part of each CDR3. The D gene is left open where the match is weak. Where a row states a size, it is once, few, many or the class of an expanded clone; other rows omit it.

size: -; D: TRBD2; J: TRBJ2-1; V: TRBV5-1; CDR3: CASSLLGTSGRGSNNEQFF; DNA: TGCGCCAGCAGCCTACTCGGGACTAGCGGGAGGGGGTCAAACAATGAGCAGTTCTTC
size: -; D: TRBD2; J: TRBJ2-3; V: TRBV28; CDR3: CASSTRLAGPDTQYF; DNA: TGTGCCAGCAGTACTAGACTAGCGGGGCCAGATACGCAGTATTTT
size: -; D: -; J: TRBJ2-1; V: TRBV7-2; CDR3: CASSSPNWDEQFF; DNA: TGTGCCAGCAGTTCTCCTAATTGGGATGAGCAGTTCTTC
size: -; D: TRBD1; J: TRBJ1-2; V: TRBV6-1; CDR3: CASSEASTGGWYGYTF; DNA: TGTGCCAGCAGTGAAGCCTCGACAGGGGGGTGGTATGGCTACACCTTC
size: -; D: -; J: TRBJ1-2; V: TRBV2; CDR3: CASSEMGRNYGYTF; DNA: TGTGCCAGCAGTGAAATGGGACGGAACTATGGCTACACCTTC
size: -; D: TRBD1; J: TRBJ2-1; V: TRBV25-1; CDR3: CASSPDRANEQFF; DNA: TGTGCCAGCAGCCCAGACAGGGCCAATGAGCAGTTCTTC
size: -; D: -; J: TRBJ2-5; V: TRBV11-2; CDR3: CASSLEPMVAGETQYF; DNA: TGTGCCAGCAGCTTAGAACCCATGGTGGCGGGGGAGACCCAGTACTTC
size: -; D: -; J: TRBJ1-5; V: TRBV5-6; CDR3: CASSTSRQGNQPQHF; DNA: TGTGCCAGCAGCACCAGTCGACAGGGCAATCAGCCCCAGCATTTT
size: -; D: TRBD2; J: TRBJ2-5; V: TRBV29-1; CDR3: CSVGGGRAGETQYF; DNA: TGCAGCGTTGGGGGCGGGAGGGCCGGTGAGACCCAGTACTTC
size: -; D: TRBD2; J: TRBJ2-7; V: TRBV29-1; CDR3: CSVDSSGGGTHEQYF; DNA: TGCAGCGTTGACTCTTCCGGCGGGGGAACCCACGAGCAGTACTTC
size: -; D: TRBD1; J: TRBJ1-2; V: TRBV29-1; CDR3: CSVQGGYGYTF; DNA: TGCAGCGTACAGGGGGGGTATGGCTACACCTTC
size: -; D: TRBD2; J: TRBJ2-7; V: TRBV29-1; CDR3: CSVATSGSREQYF; DNA: TGCAGCGTTGCCACTAGCGGGAGCCGCGAGCAGTACTTC
size: -; D: -; J: TRBJ1-4; V: TRBV6-5; CDR3: CASSYSRDPVGEKLFF; DNA: TGTGCCAGCAGTTACTCCAGAGACCCTGTGGGGGAAAAACTGTTTTTT
size: -; D: -; J: TRBJ2-7; V: TRBV29-1; CDR3: CSISHGTHRTYEQYF; DNA: TGCAGCATATCCCACGGCACCCACCGAACCTACGAGCAGTACTTC
size: -; D: TRBD1; J: TRBJ1-3; V: TRBV19; CDR3: CASSIATGRSGNTIYF; DNA: TGTGCCAGTAGTATCGCGACAGGGCGCTCTGGAAACACCATATATTTT
size: many; D: -; J: TRBJ2-5; V: TRBV2; CDR3: CASSAVQKQETQYF; DNA: TGTGCCAGCAGTGCGGTCCAGAAACAAGAGACCCAGTACTTC
size: few; D: TRBD1; J: TRBJ2-2; V: TRBV30; CDR3: CASARDRGTGELFF; DNA: TGTGCCTCAGCCCGGGACAGGGGGACCGGGGAGCTGTTTTTT
size: -; D: -; J: TRBJ2-7; V: TRBV18; CDR3: CASSPFGSYEQYF; DNA: TGTGCCAGCTCACCATTTGGGAGCTACGAGCAGTACTTC
size: -; D: -; J: TRBJ2-7; V: TRBV25-1; CDR3: CASSPGVREQYF; DNA: TGTGCCAGCAGTCCTGGGGTACGTGAGCAGTACTTC
size: once; D: -; J: TRBJ2-5; V: TRBV7-9; CDR3: CASSISAQETQYF; DNA: TGTGCCAGCAGCATCTCGGCGCAAGAGACCCAGTACTTC
size: -; D: TRBD2; J: TRBJ2-7; V: TRBV4-1; CDR3: CASSQDTRGSYEQYF; DNA: TGCGCCAGCAGCCAAGATACGCGGGGGAGCTACGAGCAGTACTTC
size: -; D: -; J: TRBJ1-2; V: TRBV10-3; CDR3: CAISEEYTAYGYTF; DNA: TGTGCCATCAGTGAGGAGTACACAGCCTATGGCTACACCTTC